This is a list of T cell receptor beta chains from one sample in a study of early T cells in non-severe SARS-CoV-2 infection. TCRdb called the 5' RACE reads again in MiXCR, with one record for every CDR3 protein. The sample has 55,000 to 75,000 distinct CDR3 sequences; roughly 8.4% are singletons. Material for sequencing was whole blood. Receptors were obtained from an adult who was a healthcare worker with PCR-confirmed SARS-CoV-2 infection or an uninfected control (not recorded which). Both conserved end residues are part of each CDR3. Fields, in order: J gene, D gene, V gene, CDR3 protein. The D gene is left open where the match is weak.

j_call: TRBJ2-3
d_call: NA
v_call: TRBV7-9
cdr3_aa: CASSFGTRSDTQYF

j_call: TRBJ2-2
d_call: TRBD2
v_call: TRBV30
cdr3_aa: CAWSVGSGGYTGELFF

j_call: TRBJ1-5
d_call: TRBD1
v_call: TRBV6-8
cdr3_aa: CASSYTNRGQRPQHF

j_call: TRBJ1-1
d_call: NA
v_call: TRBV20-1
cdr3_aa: CSVMRNTEAFF

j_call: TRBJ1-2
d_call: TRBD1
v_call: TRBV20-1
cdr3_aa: CSAYRDSYGYTF

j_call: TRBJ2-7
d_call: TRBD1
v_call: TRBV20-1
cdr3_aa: CSARDRADRHF

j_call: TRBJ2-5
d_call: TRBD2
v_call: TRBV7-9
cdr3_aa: CASSATSGPQETQYF

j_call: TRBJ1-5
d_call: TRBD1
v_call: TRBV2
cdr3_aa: CASSGEGQRNQPQHF

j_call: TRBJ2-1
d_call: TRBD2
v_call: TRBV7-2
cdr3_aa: CASTASGRGSYNEQFF

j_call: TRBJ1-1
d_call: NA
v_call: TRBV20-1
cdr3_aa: CSARSTGNTEAFF

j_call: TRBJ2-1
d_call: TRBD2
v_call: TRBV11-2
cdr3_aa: CASRVRSGGNEQFF

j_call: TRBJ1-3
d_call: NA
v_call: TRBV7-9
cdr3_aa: CASSPRQVPGNTIYF

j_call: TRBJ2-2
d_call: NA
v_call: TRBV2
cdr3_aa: CASNLWAGELFF

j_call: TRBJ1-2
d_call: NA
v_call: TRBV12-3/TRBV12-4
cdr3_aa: CASSPPARWDDYGYTF

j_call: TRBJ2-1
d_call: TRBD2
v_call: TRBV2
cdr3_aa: CASTLAAYNEQFF

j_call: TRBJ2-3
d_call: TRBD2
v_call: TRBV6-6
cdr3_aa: CASSYDASGSVDTQYF

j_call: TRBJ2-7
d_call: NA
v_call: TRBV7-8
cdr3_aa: CASSFQWEVLTEQYF